This T cell receptor (beta chain) was retrieved from a study of T cells in Graves' hyperthyroidism and ophthalmopathy. If no ophthalmopathy progression occurred within 18 months, Graves' hyperthyroidism was stable. Amplification of TCR beta CDR3 regions used RNA as the template. In the first-round RT-PCR of the TCR CDR3, the HTBI primer set was used. Each CDR3 protein gets one entry after TCRdb re-called the multiplex PCR reads with MiXCR. The sample carries 750,000 to 950,000 distinct CDR3 sequences, over 35% recorded once. Regarding the study as a whole: The model's output predicted ophthalmopathy at a median of around 7 months prior to onset. Blood held most thyroid clonotypes expanded above 0.001 frequency.

The CDR3 is 11 amino acids. V was cut by 4 bases and J by 7 bases, with 10 bases left in between. Germline CDR1 reads SQVTM; CDR2 reads ANQGSEA. This clonotype was counted ten times or more. Its antigen is as yet unknown. Sequencing used blood. The V and J genes are TRBV29-1 and TRBJ1-1; tentatively, D is TRBD1 (5 bases). This clonotype originated in a man between 18 and 29 years old with Graves' hyperthyroidism. CDR3 region: CSVVGAGEAFF. CDR3 nucleotide sequence: TGCAGCGTTGTTGGGGCCGGTGAAGCTTTCTTT.